The rows below give T cell receptor beta chains drawn from one sample of a study of early T cells in non-severe SARS-CoV-2 infection. TCRdb processed the 5' RACE reads anew with MiXCR; each CDR3 protein has one entry. The sample has approximately 35,000 distinct CDR3 sequences, around 7% seen once; the top ten hold just over 4%. Sequenced material: whole blood. These receptors all come from an adult who was a healthcare worker with PCR-confirmed SARS-CoV-2 infection or an uninfected control (not recorded which). Both conserved end residues are part of each CDR3. D genes are given only for firm matches. For some rows the clone size is stated as once, few or many, or as a class when expanded; others skip it.

d_call clone_size cdr3_length j_call v_call cdr3_aa cdr3_nt
NA once 12 TRBJ2-3 TRBV12-3/TRBV12-4 CASRLLTDTQYF TGTGCCAGCAGACTCCTCACAGATACGCAGTATTTT
NA many 12 TRBJ2-7 TRBV28 CATKTGFYEQYF TGTGCCACCAAGACCGGTTTCTACGAGCAGTACTTC
NA few 11 TRBJ2-3 TRBV30 CAWKGRDTQYF TGTGCCTGGAAAGGGCGTGATACGCAGTATTTT
NA few 14 TRBJ1-2 TRBV6-1 CASSGSTGFGGYTF TGTGCCAGCAGTGGTTCCACAGGGTTCGGCGGCTACACCTTC
TRBD2 many 13 TRBJ2-5 TRBV20-1 CSTGLASGMTQYF TGCAGTACGGGACTAGCGTCCGGAATGACCCAGTACTTC
NA NA 14 TRBJ1-1 TRBV7-2 CASSLARANREAFF TGTGCCAGCAGCTTAGCCCGGGCGAACAGGGAAGCTTTCTTT
TRBD2 many 15 TRBJ2-1 TRBV14 CASSPQAGGGNEQFF TGTGCCAGCAGCCCGCAAGCGGGAGGGGGCAATGAGCAGTTCTTC
TRBD1 many 14 TRBJ2-7 TRBV12-3/TRBV12-4 CASSPGQGPTKQYF TGTGCCAGCAGCCCTGGACAGGGTCCTACGAAGCAGTACTTC
NA many 14 TRBJ2-5 TRBV28 CASSSRAGEETQYF TGTGCCAGCAGTTCTCGGGCAGGGGAAGAGACCCAGTACTTC
NA many 15 TRBJ2-1 TRBV19 CASRPGAWKNNEQFF TGTGCCAGTAGGCCGGGAGCATGGAAAAACAATGAGCAGTTCTTC
NA many 14 TRBJ1-1 TRBV7-2 CASSLALGNTEAFF TGTGCCAGCAGCTTAGCGCTGGGGAACACTGAAGCTTTCTTT
NA many 12 TRBJ1-1 TRBV5-6 CASSGVGGGAFF TGTGCCAGCAGCGGAGTGGGCGGTGGCGCTTTCTTT
NA NA 13 TRBJ2-5 TRBV7-9 CASSLWDKETQYF TGTGCCAGCAGCTTGTGGGATAAAGAGACCCAGTACTTC
NA NA 16 TRBJ1-4 TRBV2 CASHQQSLEGNEKLFF TGTGCCAGCCACCAGCAGTCGTTGGAGGGAAACGAAAAACTGTTTTTT
NA many 16 TRBJ2-2 TRBV10-3 CAISDVWGMETGELFF TGTGCCATCAGTGACGTCTGGGGGATGGAGACCGGGGAGCTGTTTTTT
NA NA 14 TRBJ2-3 TRBV18 CASSRQTSTDTQYF TGTGCCAGTTCGCGCCAGACGAGCACAGATACGCAGTATTTT
TRBD1 many 14 TRBJ2-3 TRBV5-4 CASSLRGGGDTQYF TGTGCCAGCAGCTTGAGAGGGGGCGGGGATACGCAGTATTTT
NA few 13 TRBJ2-7 TRBV29-1 CSVEMGARYEQYF TGCAGCGTTGAAATGGGGGCTAGGTACGAGCAGTACTTC
NA many 13 TRBJ1-1 TRBV5-1 CASNRVGDTEAFF TGCGCCAGCAACCGTGTTGGGGACACTGAAGCTTTCTTT
NA many 15 TRBJ1-1 TRBV18 CASSPSLQGNTEAFF TGTGCCAGCTCACCATCTCTCCAGGGGAACACTGAAGCTTTCTTT
NA many 14 TRBJ2-5 TRBV18 CASSLRTYQETQYF TGTGCCAGCTCACTCCGAACATACCAAGAGACCCAGTACTTC
NA NA 14 TRBJ1-2 TRBV6-5 CASSYSRQGIGYTF TGTGCCAGCAGTTACTCGCGCCAGGGGATCGGCTACACCTTC
TRBD2 many 13 TRBJ2-5 TRBV24-1 CATSSGNQETQYF TGTGCCACCAGTAGCGGGAACCAAGAGACCCAGTACTTC
NA few 16 TRBJ2-1 TRBV5-8 CASSLSTGRSYNEQFF TGTGCCAGCAGCTTGTCGACCGGGCGTTCCTACAATGAGCAGTTCTTC
NA many 14 TRBJ1-3 TRBV7-8 CASSWGPGGNTIYF TGTGCCAGCAGCTGGGGGCCAGGAGGAAACACCATATATTTT
NA many 13 TRBJ1-5 TRBV11-2 CASSTGPNQPQHF TGTGCCAGCAGCACGGGTCCAAATCAGCCCCAGCATTTT
NA few 15 TRBJ2-7 TRBV20-1 CSARDPGASPYEQYF TGCAGTGCTAGAGACCCGGGAGCAAGTCCCTACGAGCAGTACTTC
NA few 15 TRBJ2-7 TRBV3-1 CASSQDWTPVYEQYF TGTGCCAGCAGCCAAGATTGGACTCCGGTCTACGAGCAGTACTTC
TRBD2 medium-sized 16 TRBJ2-1 TRBV7-6 CASGPQTGGLNNEQFF TGTGCCAGCGGGCCTCAGACGGGAGGGTTAAACAATGAGCAGTTCTTC
NA few 13 TRBJ2-7 TRBV5-1 CASSLVVRGEQYF TGCGCCAGCAGCTTGGTAGTCAGGGGCGAGCAGTACTTC
NA many 14 TRBJ1-1 TRBV7-3 CASSLGRKNTEAFF TGTGCCAGCAGCTTAGGGCGAAAGAACACTGAAGCTTTCTTT
NA many 15 TRBJ2-4 TRBV21-1 CASRGDRGSGDIQYF TGTGCCAGCCGCGGGGACAGGGGATCGGGGGACATTCAGTACTTC
NA many 14 TRBJ2-1 TRBV11-2 CASSLEPDRHEQFF TGTGCCAGCAGCTTAGAACCCGATCGGCATGAGCAGTTCTTC
TRBD2 NA 15 TRBJ2-3 TRBV27 CASRGLSGGTDTQYF TGTGCCAGCAGAGGACTTAGCGGGGGCACAGATACGCAGTATTTT
NA NA 15 TRBJ2-7 TRBV11-1 CASSLGVGTSYEQYF TGTGCCAGCAGCTTAGGAGTTGGCACCTCCTACGAGCAGTACTTC
NA few 17 TRBJ1-2 TRBV4-1 CASSQEFAGSVNYGYTF TGCGCCAGCAGCCAAGAATTTGCAGGGAGCGTTAACTATGGCTACACCTTC
TRBD2 many 16 TRBJ2-3 TRBV19 CASTEGPGGGTDTQYF TGTGCCAGTACCGAGGGGCCGGGAGGAGGCACAGATACGCAGTATTTT
NA many 13 TRBJ1-2 TRBV27 CASRYGGGYGYTF TGTGCCAGCAGATATGGGGGTGGCTATGGCTACACCTTC
NA NA 17 TRBJ2-1 TRBV21-1 CASSKARGLAVYNEQFF TGTGCCAGCAGCAAAGCGAGGGGACTAGCGGTATACAATGAGCAGTTCTTC
NA many 15 TRBJ1-3 TRBV6-5 CASSYGANSGNTIYF TGTGCCAGCAGTTACGGGGCTAACTCTGGAAACACCATATATTTT
NA many 12 TRBJ2-7 TRBV29-1 CSVGHSTYEQYF TGCAGCGTTGGGCACAGCACCTACGAGCAGTACTTC
NA many 12 TRBJ1-1 TRBV29-1 CSVDNADTEAFF TGCAGCGTTGATAACGCGGACACTGAAGCTTTCTTT
TRBD1 NA 14 TRBJ1-2 TRBV7-2 CASSLAGQGHGYTF TGTGCCAGCAGCTTAGCGGGACAGGGGCACGGCTACACCTTC
NA many 14 TRBJ1-4 TRBV6-5 CASSSGHSAGKLFF TGTGCCAGCAGCTCGGGACACTCGGCCGGAAAACTGTTTTTT
NA many 13 TRBJ2-7 TRBV25-1 CASSDPGAYEQYF TGTGCCAGCAGTGATCCAGGGGCCTACGAGCAGTACTTC
NA medium-sized 16 TRBJ2-3 TRBV7-8 CASSLEAGWGTDTQYF TGTGCCAGCAGCTTAGAGGCGGGCTGGGGCACAGATACGCAGTATTTT
TRBD1 medium-sized 15 TRBJ1-3 TRBV14 CASSRQGQSGNTIYF TGTGCCAGCAGCCGACAGGGGCAATCTGGAAACACCATATATTTT
NA many 15 TRBJ1-2 TRBV3-1 CASSWRGQIRPGYTF TGTGCCAGCAGCTGGAGAGGACAAATAAGGCCTGGCTACACCTTC